The rows below give T cell receptor beta chains drawn from one sample of a study of post-analysis software for immune sequencing data. Using its own MiXCR run on the PCR reads, TCRdb lists one record per CDR3 protein. This repertoire shows over 700,000 distinct CDR3 sequences, 30% found once; its top ten account for about 0.5%. The sequencing input was blood. The receptors come from a girl aged 10 to 17 with multiple sclerosis. The CDR3 runs from the conserved cysteine through the conserved F or W. Fields, in order: V gene, D gene, J gene, clone size, CDR3 protein, CDR3 DNA. D genes are given only for firm matches. Only part of the rows carry a size: once, few, many, or a class if the clone is expanded.

TRBV20-1	.	TRBJ2-4	.	CSAREGGSPKNIQYF	TGCAGTGCTAGAGAGGGAGGCAGCCCCAAAAACATTCAGTACTTC
TRBV12-3/TRBV12-4	.	TRBJ2-3	few	CASRSGDTQYF	TGTGCCAGCCGTTCGGGGGATACGCAGTATTTT
TRBV20-1	.	TRBJ2-7	few	CSARHPRGTSSDEQYF	TGCAGTGCTAGACACCCTCGCGGGACCTCTTCTGACGAGCAGTACTTC
TRBV4-3	.	TRBJ1-5	few	CASSQESGNNQPQHF	TGCGCCAGCAGCCAAGAGTCGGGGAACAATCAGCCCCAGCATTTT
TRBV28	.	TRBJ2-3	.	CASSLSLSIGNTQYF	TGTGCCAGCAGTTTATCTCTTTCCATTGGGAATACGCAGTATTTT
TRBV20-1	.	TRBJ2-3	few	CSAASSGVATDTQYF	TGCAGTGCTGCCAGCTCCGGTGTAGCGACAGATACGCAGTATTTT
TRBV7-2	TRBD2	TRBJ2-7	.	CASSRLGSPGGAQYF	TGTGCCAGCAGTCGTCTAGGGAGCCCCGGGGGGGCCCAGTACTTC
TRBV7-9	.	TRBJ1-2	.	CASSILATGGHGYTF	TGTGCCAGCAGCATTCTCGCGACAGGTGGGCATGGCTACACCTTC
TRBV6-5	.	TRBJ2-1	few	CASSYSNARAGNEQFF	TGTGCCAGCAGTTACTCCAATGCGAGGGCAGGCAATGAGCAGTTCTTC
TRBV12-3/TRBV12-4	.	TRBJ2-7	few	CASRRDDLYEQYF	TGTGCCAGCAGGCGGGACGACTTGTACGAGCAGTACTTC
TRBV12-5	.	TRBJ1-2	few	CASGLEVMGGYTF	TGTGCTAGTGGTTTGGAAGTAATGGGTGGCTACACCTTC
TRBV4-1	.	TRBJ1-4	.	CASSQTPPTAGEPTNEKLFF	TGCGCCAGCAGCCAAACCCCTCCTACGGCGGGGGAGCCAACTAATGAAAAACTGTTTTTT
TRBV7-9	.	TRBJ2-7	.	CASSPLGGVSYEQYF	TGTGCCAGCAGCCCCCTCGGAGGAGTCTCCTACGAGCAGTACTTC
TRBV7-9	TRBD1	TRBJ1-5	few	CASSIHYPGTGINQPQHF	TGTGCCAGCAGCATCCACTATCCCGGGACAGGGATAAATCAGCCCCAGCATTTT
TRBV12-3/TRBV12-4	.	TRBJ2-7	.	CASSRRDTYEQYF	TGTGCCAGCAGTCGCCGGGACACCTACGAGCAGTACTTC
TRBV5-5	.	TRBJ2-7	few	CASTPNGGEQYF	TGTGCCAGCACCCCGAACGGGGGAGAGCAGTACTTC
TRBV6-1	.	TRBJ1-2	few	CASSDWSYTF	TGTGCCAGCAGTGATTGGAGCTACACCTTC
TRBV28	.	TRBJ1-5	.	CASSLYWQAGNQPQHF	TGTGCCAGCAGTTTATACTGGCAGGCGGGCAATCAGCCCCAGCATTTT
TRBV6-6	.	TRBJ1-1	.	CASFPPPDRNTEAFF	TGTGCCAGCTTTCCCCCCCCGGATAGGAACACTGAAGCTTTCTTT
TRBV4-1	.	TRBJ2-1	.	CASSQAGWPDNERFF	TGCGCCAGCAGCCAAGCAGGGTGGCCGGACAATGAGCGGTTCTTC
TRBV12-3/TRBV12-4	.	TRBJ2-3	.	CASSFWGITDTQYF	TGTGCCAGCAGTTTTTGGGGGATCACAGATACGCAGTATTTT
TRBV5-1	TRBD1	TRBJ1-5	.	CASSPGTGDYTGNQPQHF	TGCGCCAGCAGCCCCGGGACAGGGGACTATACTGGCAATCAGCCCCAGCATTTT
TRBV18	.	TRBJ2-1	many	CASSPQPFAFNEQFF	TGTGCCAGCTCACCACAACCCTTCGCCTTCAATGAGCAGTTCTTC
TRBV3-1	TRBD1	TRBJ1-6	.	CASSQGDSRRSPLHF	TGTGCCAGCAGCCAAGGGGACAGCCGCCGTTCACCCCTCCACTTT
TRBV20-1	.	TRBJ2-1	few	CSATLSFNEQFF	TGCAGTGCGACCCTCTCCTTCAATGAGCAGTTCTTC
TRBV3-1	TRBD1	TRBJ1-2	few	CASSQGGTGYFYGYTF	TGTGCCAGCAGCCAAGGCGGGACAGGATATTTCTATGGCTACACCTTC
TRBV7-2	.	TRBJ2-1	few	CASSFQWGLGGGEQFF	TGTGCCAGCAGCTTTCAATGGGGGTTAGGGGGGGGAGAGCAGTTCTTC
TRBV20-1	.	TRBJ1-1	few	CSARDGREEAFF	TGCAGTGCTAGAGATGGGAGGGAGGAAGCTTTCTTT
TRBV4-3	.	TRBJ1-4	.	CASSQESTLKLFF	TGCGCCAGCAGCCAAGAAAGTACATTGAAACTGTTTTTT
TRBV6-5	.	TRBJ1-4	few	CASRRDRDRNEKLFF	TGTGCCAGCAGGAGGGACCGGGACCGCAATGAAAAACTGTTTTTT
TRBV20-1	.	TRBJ1-1	.	CSANYADMEAFF	TGCAGTGCTAATTATGCCGACATGGAAGCTTTCTTT
TRBV7-2	TRBD1	TRBJ2-3	.	CASSLDIGTGGTDTQYF	TGTGCCAGCAGCTTAGATATAGGGACAGGGGGCACAGATACGCAGTATTTT
TRBV4-1	.	TRBJ1-6	few	CASSQPGPNSPLHF	TGCGCCAGCAGCCAGCCGGGACCTAATTCACCCCTCCACTTT
TRBV20-1	.	TRBJ1-1	.	CSARDEGRNTEAFF	TGCAGTGCTAGAGACGAGGGGCGGAACACTGAAGCTTTCTTT
TRBV10-3	.	TRBJ2-6	.	CAIRDGVSGANVLTF	TGTGCCATCCGCGATGGTGTCTCTGGGGCCAACGTCCTGACTTTC
TRBV5-6	.	TRBJ2-7	.	CASRARAESSYEQYF	TGTGCCAGCAGGGCGCGAGCGGAGAGCTCCTACGAGCAGTACTTC
TRBV4-3	.	TRBJ2-1	many	CASSQDVGTIEQFF	TGCGCCAGCAGCCAAGATGTGGGCACCATCGAGCAGTTCTTC
TRBV6-5	TRBD1	TRBJ2-2	.	CASSSGQTNTGELFF	TGTGCCAGCAGTTCGGGACAGACGAACACCGGGGAGCTGTTTTTT
TRBV2	TRBD1	TRBJ2-1	.	CASQGQSSYNEQFF	TGTGCCAGCCAGGGACAGAGCTCCTACAATGAGCAGTTCTTC
TRBV6-6	.	TRBJ1-4	.	CASSQRGGAIEKLFF	TGTGCCAGCAGCCAAAGGGGCGGGGCTATTGAAAAACTGTTTTTT
TRBV27	TRBD2	TRBJ2-1	.	CASSYGLAGYEQFF	TGTGCCAGCAGTTACGGTCTAGCGGGATATGAGCAGTTCTTC
TRBV4-3	TRBD2	TRBJ2-3	few	CASSQDAGGPTDTQYF	TGCGCCAGCAGCCAAGATGCGGGAGGGCCTACAGATACGCAGTATTTT
TRBV3-1	TRBD1	TRBJ2-5	.	CASSLESVTGVPETQYF	TGTGCCAGCAGCCTAGAAAGTGTGACAGGGGTACCAGAGACCCAGTACTTC
TRBV6-2/TRBV6-3	.	TRBJ2-7	.	CASTRVGRGPYEQYF	TGTGCCAGCACCCGGGTTGGCAGGGGCCCCTACGAGCAGTACTTC
TRBV27	TRBD2	TRBJ2-5	.	CASSNFGGAVETQYF	TGTGCCAGCTCGAATTTCGGGGGGGCCGTGGAGACCCAGTACTTC
TRBV20-1	TRBD2	TRBJ2-1	.	CSAMRGGSAFSDEQFF	TGCAGTGCTATGCGGGGGGGGAGTGCATTTTCCGATGAGCAGTTCTTC
TRBV29-1	TRBD2	TRBJ2-7	.	CSVGGGGQYEQYF	TGCAGCGTTGGGGGCGGGGGGCAATACGAGCAGTACTTC
TRBV6-2/TRBV6-3	TRBD2	TRBJ2-5	few	CASRRDYPQETQYF	TGTGCCAGCAGACGGGACTACCCCCAAGAGACCCAGTACTTC
TRBV4-3	.	TRBJ1-6	few	CASSRGDNSPLHF	TGCGCCAGCAGCCGGGGGGATAATTCACCCCTCCACTTT
TRBV10-3	.	TRBJ2-5	.	CAIMGQNQETQYF	TGTGCCATCATGGGCCAGAACCAAGAGACCCAGTACTTC